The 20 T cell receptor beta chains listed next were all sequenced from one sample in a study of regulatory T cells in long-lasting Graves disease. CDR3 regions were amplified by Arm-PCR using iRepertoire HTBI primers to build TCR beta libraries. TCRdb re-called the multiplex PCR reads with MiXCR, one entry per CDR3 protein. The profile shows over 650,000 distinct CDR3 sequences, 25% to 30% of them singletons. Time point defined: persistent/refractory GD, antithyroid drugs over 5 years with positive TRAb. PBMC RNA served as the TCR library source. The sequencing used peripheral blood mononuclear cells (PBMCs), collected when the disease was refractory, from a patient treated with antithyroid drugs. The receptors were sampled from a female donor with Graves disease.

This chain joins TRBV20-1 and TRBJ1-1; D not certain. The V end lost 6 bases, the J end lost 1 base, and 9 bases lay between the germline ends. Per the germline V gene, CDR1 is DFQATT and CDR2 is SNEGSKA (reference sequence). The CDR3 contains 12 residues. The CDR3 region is CSALNTNTEAFF. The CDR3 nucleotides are TGCAGTGCCCTTAATACGAACACTGAAGCTTTCTTT.

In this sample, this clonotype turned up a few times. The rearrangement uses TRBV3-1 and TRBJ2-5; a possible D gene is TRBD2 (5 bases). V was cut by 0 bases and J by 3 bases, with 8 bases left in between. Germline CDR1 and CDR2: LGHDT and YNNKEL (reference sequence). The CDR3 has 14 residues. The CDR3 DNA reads TGTGCCAGCAGCCAAGACGAGGGAGAAGAGACCCAGTACTTC. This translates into CASSQDEGEETQYF.

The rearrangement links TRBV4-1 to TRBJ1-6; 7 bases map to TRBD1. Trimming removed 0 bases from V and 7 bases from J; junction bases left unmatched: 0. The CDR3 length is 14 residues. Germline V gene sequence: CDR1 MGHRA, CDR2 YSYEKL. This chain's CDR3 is CASSQDRGNSPLHF. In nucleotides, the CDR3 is TGCGCCAGCAGCCAAGACAGGGGGAATTCACCCCTCCACTTT.

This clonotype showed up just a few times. The CDR3 loop reads CASSMGQSAVNEQFF. The DNA for the CDR3 is TGTGCCAGTAGTATGGGACAGAGTGCGGTCAATGAGCAGTTCTTC. The chain combines TRBV19 with TRBJ2-1; TRBD1 agrees at 7 bases. J gave up 6 bases and V 3 bases, and 8 bases lay outside the gene matches. Germline V gene data show CDR1 as LNHDA and CDR2 as SQIVND (reference sequence). This CDR3 has 15 amino acids.

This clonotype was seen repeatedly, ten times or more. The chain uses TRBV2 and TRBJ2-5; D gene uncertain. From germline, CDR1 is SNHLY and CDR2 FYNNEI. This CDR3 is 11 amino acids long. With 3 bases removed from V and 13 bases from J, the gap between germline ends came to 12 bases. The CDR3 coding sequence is TGTGCCAGCAGTGATCCCGGGCTGACGTACTTC. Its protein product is CASSDPGLTYF. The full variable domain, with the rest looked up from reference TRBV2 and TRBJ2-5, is EPEVTQTPSHQVTQMGQEVILRCVPISNHLYFYWYRQILGQKVEFLVSFYNNEISEKSEIFDDQFSVERPDGSNFTLKIRSTKLEDSAMYFCASSDPGLTYFGPGTRLLVL.

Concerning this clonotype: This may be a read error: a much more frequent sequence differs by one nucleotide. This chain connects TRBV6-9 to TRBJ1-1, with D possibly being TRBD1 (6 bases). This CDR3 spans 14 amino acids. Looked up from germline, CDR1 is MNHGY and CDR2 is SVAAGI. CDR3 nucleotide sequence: TGTGCCAGCAGTTGGGGGACACCGAACGCTGAAGCTTTCTTT. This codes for CASSWGTPNAEAFF.

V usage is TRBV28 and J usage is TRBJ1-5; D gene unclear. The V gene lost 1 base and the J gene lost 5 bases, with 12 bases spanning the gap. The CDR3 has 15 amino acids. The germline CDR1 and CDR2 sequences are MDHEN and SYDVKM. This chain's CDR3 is CASSLLEGVDQPQHF. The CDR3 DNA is TGTGCCAGCAGTTTATTAGAGGGTGTAGATCAGCCCCAGCATTTT.

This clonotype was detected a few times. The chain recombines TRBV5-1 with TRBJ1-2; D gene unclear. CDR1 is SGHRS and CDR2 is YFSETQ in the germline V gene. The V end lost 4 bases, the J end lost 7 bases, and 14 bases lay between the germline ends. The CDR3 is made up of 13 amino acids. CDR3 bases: TGCGCCAGCAGCCAGATAGGAGATGGTGGCTACACCTTC. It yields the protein CASSQIGDGGYTF.

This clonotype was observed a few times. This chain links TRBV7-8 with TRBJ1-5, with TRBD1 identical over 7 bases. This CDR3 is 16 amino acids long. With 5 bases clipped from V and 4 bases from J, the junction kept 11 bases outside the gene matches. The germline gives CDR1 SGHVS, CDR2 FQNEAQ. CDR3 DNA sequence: TGTGCCAGCAGCGAACACGAGGGACAGTTTAATCAGCCCCAGCATTTT. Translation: CASSEHEGQFNQPQHF.

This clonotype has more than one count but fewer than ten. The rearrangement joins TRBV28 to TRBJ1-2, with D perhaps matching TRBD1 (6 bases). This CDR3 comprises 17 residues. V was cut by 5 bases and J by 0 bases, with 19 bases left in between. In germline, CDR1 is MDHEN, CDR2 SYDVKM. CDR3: CASSSYARGAANYGYTF. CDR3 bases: TGTGCCAGCAGTAGCTATGCCCGGGGGGCTGCTAACTATGGCTACACCTTC.

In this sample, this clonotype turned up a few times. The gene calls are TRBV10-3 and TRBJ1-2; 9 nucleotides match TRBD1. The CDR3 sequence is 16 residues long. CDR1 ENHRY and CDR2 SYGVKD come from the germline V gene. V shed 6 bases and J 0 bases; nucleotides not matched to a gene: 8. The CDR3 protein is CAISPLGQGTNYGYTF. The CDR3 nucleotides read TGTGCCATCAGCCCTTTAGGACAGGGGACTAACTATGGCTACACCTTC.

CDR3 loop: CASSLVAGGRGGTEAFF. CDR3 nucleotides: TGTGCCAGCAGTTTAGTAGCGGGGGGCCGAGGGGGCACTGAAGCTTTCTTT. This chain connects TRBV28 to TRBJ1-1, with D tentatively TRBD1 (6 bases). The CDR3 contains 17 residues. From germline, CDR1 is MDHEN and CDR2 SYDVKM. Deletions cut 2 bases from V and 4 bases from J, with 20 bases between. Using reference TRBV28 and TRBJ1-1 for the parts outside the CDR3, the full variable domain is DVKVTQSSRYLVKRTGEKVFLECVQDMDHENMFWYRQDPGLGLRLIYFSYDVKMKEKGDIPEGYSVSREKKERFSLILESASTNQTSMYLCASSLVAGGRGGTEAFFGQGTRLTVV.

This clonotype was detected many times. This chain's CDR3 is CASSIWGLDGELFF. The CDR3 nucleotides are TGTGCCAGTAGTATTTGGGGACTGGACGGGGAGCTGTTTTTT. J is TRBJ2-2 and V is TRBV19; D is possibly TRBD2 (6 bases). This CDR3 has 14 residues. The ends were cut back, 3 bases at V and 7 bases at J, with 12 bases in the middle. CDR1 and CDR2 from the germline V gene are LNHDA and SQIVND (reference sequence). The full variable domain, with the rest looked up from reference TRBV19 and TRBJ2-2, is DGGITQSPKYLFRKEGQNVTLSCEQNLNHDAMYWYRQDPGQGLRLIYYSQIVNDFQKGDIAEGYSVSREKKESFPLTVTSAQKNPTAFYLCASSIWGLDGELFFGEGSRLTVL.

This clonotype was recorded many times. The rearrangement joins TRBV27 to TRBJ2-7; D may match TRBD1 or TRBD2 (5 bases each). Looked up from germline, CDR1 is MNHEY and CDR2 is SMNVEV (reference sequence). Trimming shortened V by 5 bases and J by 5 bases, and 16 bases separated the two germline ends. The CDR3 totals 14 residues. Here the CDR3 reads CASSPGPPFHEQYF. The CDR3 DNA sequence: TGTGCCAGCAGTCCGGGACCTCCTTTCCACGAGCAGTACTTC.

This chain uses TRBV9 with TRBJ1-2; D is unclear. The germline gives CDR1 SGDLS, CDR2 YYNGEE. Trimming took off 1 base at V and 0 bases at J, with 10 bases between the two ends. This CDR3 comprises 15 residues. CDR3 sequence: CASSVFGGANYGYTF. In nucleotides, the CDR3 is TGTGCCAGCAGCGTATTCGGCGGGGCTAACTATGGCTACACCTTC.

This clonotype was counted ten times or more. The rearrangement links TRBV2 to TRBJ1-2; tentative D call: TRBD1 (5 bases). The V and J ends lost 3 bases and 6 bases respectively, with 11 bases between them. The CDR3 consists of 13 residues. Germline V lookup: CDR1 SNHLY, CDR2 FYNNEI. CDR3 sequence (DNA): TGTGCCAGCAGTGAGCAGGGTGGCCATGGCTACACCTTC. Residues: CASSEQGGHGYTF.

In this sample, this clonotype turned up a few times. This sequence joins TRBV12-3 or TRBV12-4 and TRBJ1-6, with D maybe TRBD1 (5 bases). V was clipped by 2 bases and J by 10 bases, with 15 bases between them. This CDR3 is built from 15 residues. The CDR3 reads CASSLSGGKGSPLHF. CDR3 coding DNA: TGTGCCAGCAGTTTATCCGGGGGGAAAGGATCACCCCTCCACTTT.

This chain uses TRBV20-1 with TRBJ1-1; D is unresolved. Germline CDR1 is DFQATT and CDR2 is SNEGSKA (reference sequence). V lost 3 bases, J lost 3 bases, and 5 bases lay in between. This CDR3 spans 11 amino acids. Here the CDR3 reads CSARSDTEAFF. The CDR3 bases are TGCAGTGCTAGGTCCGACACTGAAGCTTTCTTT.

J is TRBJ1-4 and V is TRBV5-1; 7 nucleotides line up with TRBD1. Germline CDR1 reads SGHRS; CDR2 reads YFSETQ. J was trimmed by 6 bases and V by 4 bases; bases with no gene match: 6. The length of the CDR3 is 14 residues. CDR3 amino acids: CASSTGQAHEKLFF. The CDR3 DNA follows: TGCGCCAGCAGCACCGGACAGGCTCATGAAAAACTGTTTTTT.

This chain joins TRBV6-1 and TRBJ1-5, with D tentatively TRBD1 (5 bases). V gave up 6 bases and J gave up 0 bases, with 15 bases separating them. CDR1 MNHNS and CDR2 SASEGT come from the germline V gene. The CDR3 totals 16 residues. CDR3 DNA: TGTGCCAGCAGCCCCGTTCGGGACTATAGCAATCAGCCCCAGCATTTT. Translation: CASSPVRDYSNQPQHF.